This T cell receptor beta chain stems from a study of human T cells and chemical hapten exposure. Overall study context: A 2 cm by 2 cm inner upper arm patch received 2% DPC for sensitization.

Regarding time point: pre-sensitization, week 0. Treatment indicated: therapeutic diphenylcyclopropenone sensitization with weekly scalp DPC. From whole blood left unfractionated, total RNA was extracted. This clonotype appeared many times. Per the original methods: The number of TCRs in each sample had a median of approximately 96,000 and spanned roughly 23,224 to 750,000. Each CDR3 protein gets one entry after TCRdb re-called the RACE reads with MiXCR. The V and J calls follow TCRdb's processing rather than the paper's. Of about 380,000 distinct CDR3 sequences listed, roughly 5% are singletons. The CDR3 covers 15 residues. Between the trimmed V and J ends, which lost 1 base and 0 bases, there was a span of 10 bases. CDR1 is SGHDT and CDR2 is YYEEEE in the germline V gene.

This specimen consisted of whole blood, obtained in connection with sensitization to the hapten diphenylcyclopropenone (DPC). The TCR originated in a woman aged 50 to 60 with alopecia areata. Some clones in this sample may be carry-over from other donors' samples. V gene TRBV5-6 combines with J gene TRBJ1-2, with D possibly matching TRBD1 (5 bases). The CDR3 sequence is CASSLQPGANYGYTF. The DNA of the CDR3 is TGTGCCAGCAGCTTGCAACCGGGGGCTAACTATGGCTACACCTTC.